The present T cell receptor beta chain was sequenced within a study of regulatory T cells in long-lasting Graves disease. Study-wide background: The criterion for persistent Graves' disease was over 5 years of antithyroid drugs with positive TSH receptor antibodies.

The ends were cut back, 4 bases at V and 5 bases at J, with 15 bases in the middle. The CDR3 sequence is 14 residues long. Germline V gives CDR1 SGHKS, CDR2 YYEKEE (reference sequence). Researchers made TCR beta libraries by using iRepertoire HTBI primers and running Arm-PCR on CDR3 regions. TCRdb ran MiXCR on the multiplex PCR reads and lists one entry per CDR3 protein. The data show around 460,000 distinct CDR3 sequences, approximately 23% seen once. Study conclusions and caveats: Favored gene segments in persistent disease were TRBV28, TRBJ1-2 and TRBJ2-5. New patients shared roughly 1,000 public clonotypes, fewer than the approximately 2,500 shared by persistent patients.

There are a few counts of this clonotype. Its antigen is as yet unknown. Time point described: persistent/refractory GD, antithyroid drugs over 5 years with positive TRAb. The TCR library was prepared using RNA isolated from PBMCs. Enrollment of patients was through an endocrinology department in Xi'an, China. The V and J genes are TRBV5-5 and TRBJ2-5, with D tentatively TRBD2 (5 bases). This sample comprised peripheral blood mononuclear cells (PBMCs), obtained when the disease was refractory, from a patient treated with antithyroid drugs. This clonotype was obtained from a female donor with Graves disease. The CDR3 protein is CASSPGNGYETQYF. CDR3 bases: TGTGCCAGCAGCCCCGGGAATGGCTATGAGACCCAGTACTTC.